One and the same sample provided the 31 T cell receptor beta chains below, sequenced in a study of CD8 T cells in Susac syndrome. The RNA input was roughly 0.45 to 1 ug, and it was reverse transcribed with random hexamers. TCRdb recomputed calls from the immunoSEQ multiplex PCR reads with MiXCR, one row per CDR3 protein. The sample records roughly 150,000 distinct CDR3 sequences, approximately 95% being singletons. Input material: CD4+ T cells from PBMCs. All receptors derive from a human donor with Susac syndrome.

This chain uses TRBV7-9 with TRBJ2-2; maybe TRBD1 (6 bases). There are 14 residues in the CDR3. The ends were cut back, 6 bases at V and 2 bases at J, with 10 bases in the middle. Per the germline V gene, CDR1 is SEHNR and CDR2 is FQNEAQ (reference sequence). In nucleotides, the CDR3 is TGTGCCAGCAGGCGGACAGACAACACCGGGGAGCTGTTTTTT. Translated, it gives CASRRTDNTGELFF.

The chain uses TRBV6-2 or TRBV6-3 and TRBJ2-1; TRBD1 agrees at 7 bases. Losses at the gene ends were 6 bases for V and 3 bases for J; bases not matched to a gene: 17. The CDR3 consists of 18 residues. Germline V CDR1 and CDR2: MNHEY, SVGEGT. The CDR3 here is CASSSTGGTAVGYNEQFF. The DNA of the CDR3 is TGTGCCAGCAGCTCCACAGGTGGGACAGCGGTAGGCTACAATGAGCAGTTCTTC.

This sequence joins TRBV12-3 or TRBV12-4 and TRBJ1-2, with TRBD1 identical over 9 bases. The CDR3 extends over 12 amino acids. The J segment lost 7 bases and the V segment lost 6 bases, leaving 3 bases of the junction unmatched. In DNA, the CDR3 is TGTGCCAGCAGAAAACAGGGGGCTGGCTACACCTTC. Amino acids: CASRKQGAGYTF.

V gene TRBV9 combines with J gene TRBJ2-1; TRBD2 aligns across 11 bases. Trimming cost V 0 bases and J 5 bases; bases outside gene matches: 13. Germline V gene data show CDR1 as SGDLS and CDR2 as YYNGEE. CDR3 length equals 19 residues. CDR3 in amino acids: CASSVDAVLAGAHNNEQFF. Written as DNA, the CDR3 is TGTGCCAGCAGCGTAGACGCCGTACTAGCGGGGGCTCATAACAATGAGCAGTTCTTC.

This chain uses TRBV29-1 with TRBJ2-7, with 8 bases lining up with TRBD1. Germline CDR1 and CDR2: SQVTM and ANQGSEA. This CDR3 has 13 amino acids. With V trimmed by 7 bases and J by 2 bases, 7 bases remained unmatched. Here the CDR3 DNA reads TGCAGCGGGGGACAGGAAAGTCCCTACGAGCAGTACTTC. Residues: CSGGQESPYEQYF.

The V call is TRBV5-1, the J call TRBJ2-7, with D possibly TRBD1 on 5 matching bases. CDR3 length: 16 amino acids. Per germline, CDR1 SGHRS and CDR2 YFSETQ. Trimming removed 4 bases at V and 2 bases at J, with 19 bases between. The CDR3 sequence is CASSPNPLKGTYEQYF. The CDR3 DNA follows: TGCGCCAGCAGCCCTAACCCTTTGAAGGGGACCTACGAGCAGTACTTC.

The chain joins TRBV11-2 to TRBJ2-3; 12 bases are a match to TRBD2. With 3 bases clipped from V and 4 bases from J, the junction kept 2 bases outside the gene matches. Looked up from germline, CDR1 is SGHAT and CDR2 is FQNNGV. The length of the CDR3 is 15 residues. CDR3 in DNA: TGTGCCAGCAGCTTTCCTAGCGGGGGGGCAGATACGCAGTATTTT. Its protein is CASSFPSGGADTQYF.

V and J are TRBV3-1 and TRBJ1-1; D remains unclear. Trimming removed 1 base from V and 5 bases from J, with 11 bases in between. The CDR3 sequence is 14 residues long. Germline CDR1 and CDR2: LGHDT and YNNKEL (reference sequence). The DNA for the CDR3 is TGTGCCAGCAGCCAAGGGTCTGGTGCGACTGAAGCTTTCTTT. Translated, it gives CASSQGSGATEAFF.

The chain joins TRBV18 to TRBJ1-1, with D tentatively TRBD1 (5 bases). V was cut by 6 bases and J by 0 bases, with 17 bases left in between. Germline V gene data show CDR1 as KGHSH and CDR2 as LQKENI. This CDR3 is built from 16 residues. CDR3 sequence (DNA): TGTGCCAGCTCCTCGATTGGCTCGGGACTGAACACTGAAGCTTTCTTT. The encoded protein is CASSSIGSGLNTEAFF.

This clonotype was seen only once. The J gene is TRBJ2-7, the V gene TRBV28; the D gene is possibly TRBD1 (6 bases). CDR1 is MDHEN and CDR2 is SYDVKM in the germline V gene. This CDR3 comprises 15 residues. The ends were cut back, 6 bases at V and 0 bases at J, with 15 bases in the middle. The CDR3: CASRPQGTFSYEQYF. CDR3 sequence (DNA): TGTGCCAGCAGGCCCCAAGGGACATTCTCCTACGAGCAGTACTTC.

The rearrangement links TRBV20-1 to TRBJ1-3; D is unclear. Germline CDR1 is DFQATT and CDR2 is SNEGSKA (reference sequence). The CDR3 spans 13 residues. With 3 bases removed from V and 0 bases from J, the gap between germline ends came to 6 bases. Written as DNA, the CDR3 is TGCAGTGCTAGGCCCTACTCTGGAAACACCATATATTTT. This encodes CSARPYSGNTIYF.

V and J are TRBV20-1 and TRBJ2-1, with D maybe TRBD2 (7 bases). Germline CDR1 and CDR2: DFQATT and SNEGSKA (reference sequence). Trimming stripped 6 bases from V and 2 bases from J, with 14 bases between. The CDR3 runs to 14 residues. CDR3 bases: TGCAGTGCCGAGGGGGGGGTGACCTACAATGAGCAGTTCTTC. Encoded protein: CSAEGGVTYNEQFF.

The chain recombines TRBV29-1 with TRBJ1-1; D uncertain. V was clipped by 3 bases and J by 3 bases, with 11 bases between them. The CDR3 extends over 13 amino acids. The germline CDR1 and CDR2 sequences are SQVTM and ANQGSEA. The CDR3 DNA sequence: TGCAGCGTTGACCGGGATAAGGACACTGAAGCTTTCTTT. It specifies CSVDRDKDTEAFF. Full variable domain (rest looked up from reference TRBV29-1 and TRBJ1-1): SAVISQKPSRDICQRGTSLTIQCQVDSQVTMMFWYRQQPGQSLTLIATANQGSEATYESGFVIDKFPISRPNLTFSTLTVSNMSPEDSSIYLCSVDRDKDTEAFFGQGTRLTVV.

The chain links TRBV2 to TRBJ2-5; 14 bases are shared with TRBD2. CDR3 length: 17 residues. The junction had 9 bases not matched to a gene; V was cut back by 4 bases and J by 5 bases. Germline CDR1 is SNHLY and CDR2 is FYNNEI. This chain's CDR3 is CASSGLAGGPRVETQYF. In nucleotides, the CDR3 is TGTGCCAGCAGTGGACTAGCGGGGGGGCCTCGGGTGGAGACCCAGTACTTC.

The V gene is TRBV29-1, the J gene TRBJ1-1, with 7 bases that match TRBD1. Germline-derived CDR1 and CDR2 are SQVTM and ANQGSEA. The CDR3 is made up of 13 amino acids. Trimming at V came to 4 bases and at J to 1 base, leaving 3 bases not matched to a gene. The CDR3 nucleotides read TGCAGCGTTGGGCCAGGGGGGAACACTGAAGCTTTCTTT. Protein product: CSVGPGGNTEAFF.

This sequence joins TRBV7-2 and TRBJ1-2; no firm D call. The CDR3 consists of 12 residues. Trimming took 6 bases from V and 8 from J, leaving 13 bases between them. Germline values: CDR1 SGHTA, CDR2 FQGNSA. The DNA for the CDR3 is TGTGCCAGCAGGCCCGCAGGAGGCGGCTACACCTTC. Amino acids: CASRPAGGGYTF.

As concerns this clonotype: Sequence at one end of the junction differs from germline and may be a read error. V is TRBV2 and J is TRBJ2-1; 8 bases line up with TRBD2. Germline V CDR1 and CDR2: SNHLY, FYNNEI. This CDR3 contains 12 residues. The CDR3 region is CASSEGAAGGLF. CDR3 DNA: TGTGCCAGCAGTGAAGGGGCGGCGGGGGGTCTCTTC.

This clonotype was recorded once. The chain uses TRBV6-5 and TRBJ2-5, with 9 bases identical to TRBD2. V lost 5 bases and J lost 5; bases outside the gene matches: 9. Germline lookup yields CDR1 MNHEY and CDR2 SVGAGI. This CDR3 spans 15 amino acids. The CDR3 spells CASSRAGGGGETQYF. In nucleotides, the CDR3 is TGTGCCAGCAGTAGAGCGGGGGGAGGCGGGGAGACCCAGTACTTC.

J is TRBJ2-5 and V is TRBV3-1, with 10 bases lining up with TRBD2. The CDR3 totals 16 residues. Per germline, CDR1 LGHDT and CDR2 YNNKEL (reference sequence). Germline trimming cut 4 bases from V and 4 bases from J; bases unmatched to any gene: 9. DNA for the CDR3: TGTGCCAGCAGCCCACTAGCTAGCGGGGGCGGAGAGACCCAGTACTTC. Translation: CASSPLASGGGETQYF.

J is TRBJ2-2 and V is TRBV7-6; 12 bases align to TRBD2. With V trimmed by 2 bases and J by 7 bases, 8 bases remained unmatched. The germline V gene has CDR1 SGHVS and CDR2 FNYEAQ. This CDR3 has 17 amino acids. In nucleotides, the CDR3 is TGTGCCAGCAGCTTACTCCTAGCGGGGGGGCCTGGCGGGGAGCTGTTTTTT. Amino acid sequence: CASSLLLAGGPGGELFF. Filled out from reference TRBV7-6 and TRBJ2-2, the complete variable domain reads GAGVSQSPRYKVTKRGQDVALRCDPISGHVSLYWYRQALGQGPEFLTYFNYEAQQDKSGLPNDRFSAERPEGSISTLTIQRTEQRDSAMYRCASSLLLAGGPGGELFFGEGSRLTVL.

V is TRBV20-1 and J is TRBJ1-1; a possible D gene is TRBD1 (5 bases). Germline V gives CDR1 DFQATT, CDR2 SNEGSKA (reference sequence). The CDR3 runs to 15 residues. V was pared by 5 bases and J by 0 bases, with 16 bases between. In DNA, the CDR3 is TGCAGTGCTCCTGGGGCGGGGCAGGTGAACACTGAAGCTTTCTTT. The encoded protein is CSAPGAGQVNTEAFF.

This CDR3 reads CASSPGLAETYNEQFF. CDR3 nucleotides: TGTGCCAGCAGCCCTGGACTAGCGGAAACATACAATGAGCAGTTCTTC. V and J are TRBV14 and TRBJ2-1, with 10 bases matching TRBD2. The trim removed 4 bases at V and 4 bases at J, leaving 7 bases unmatched. Germline-derived CDR1 and CDR2 are SGHDN and FVKESK. The CDR3 has 16 residues.

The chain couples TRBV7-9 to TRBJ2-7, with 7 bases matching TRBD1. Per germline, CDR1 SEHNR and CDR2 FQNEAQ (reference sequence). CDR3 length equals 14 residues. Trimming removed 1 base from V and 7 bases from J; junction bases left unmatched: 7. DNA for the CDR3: TGTGCCAGCAGCTTAGACAGGGGTATCGGAGAGCAGTACTTC. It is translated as CASSLDRGIGEQYF.

DNA for the CDR3: TGTGCCAGCAGCCCATGGAGCGGGGCCAATTCCGGGACCCAGTACTTC. This translates into CASSPWSGANSGTQYF. V and J are TRBV11-2 and TRBJ2-5; 7 bases are a match to TRBD2. Germline CDR1 reads SGHAT; CDR2 reads FQNNGV. CDR3 length equals 16 residues. V was clipped by 5 bases and J by 7 bases; unmatched bases: 16.

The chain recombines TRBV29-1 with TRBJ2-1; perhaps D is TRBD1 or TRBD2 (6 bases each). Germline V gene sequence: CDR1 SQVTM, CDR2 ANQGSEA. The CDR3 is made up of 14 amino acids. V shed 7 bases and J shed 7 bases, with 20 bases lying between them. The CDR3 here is CSALNGGGRNEQFF. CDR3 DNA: TGCAGCGCGTTGAATGGAGGGGGGAGGAATGAGCAGTTCTTC.

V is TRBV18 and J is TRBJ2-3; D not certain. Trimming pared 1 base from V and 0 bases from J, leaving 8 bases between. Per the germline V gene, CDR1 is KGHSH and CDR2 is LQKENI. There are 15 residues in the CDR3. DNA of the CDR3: TGTGCCAGCTCACCACTCCAGCGAAGCACAGATACGCAGTATTTT. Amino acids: CASSPLQRSTDTQYF.

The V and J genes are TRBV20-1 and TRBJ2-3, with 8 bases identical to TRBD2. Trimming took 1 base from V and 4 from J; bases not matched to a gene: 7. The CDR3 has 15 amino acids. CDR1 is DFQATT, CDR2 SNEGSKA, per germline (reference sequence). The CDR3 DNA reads TGCAGTGCTAGAGTTGGGACTAGTGGCCCAGATACGCAGTATTTT. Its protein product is CSARVGTSGPDTQYF.

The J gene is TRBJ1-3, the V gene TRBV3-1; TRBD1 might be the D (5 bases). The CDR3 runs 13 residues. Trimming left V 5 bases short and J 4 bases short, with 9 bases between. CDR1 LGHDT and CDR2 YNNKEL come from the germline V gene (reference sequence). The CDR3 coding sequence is TGTGCCAGCAGCGGGGCCAGAGGAAACACCATATATTTT. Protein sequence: CASSGARGNTIYF.

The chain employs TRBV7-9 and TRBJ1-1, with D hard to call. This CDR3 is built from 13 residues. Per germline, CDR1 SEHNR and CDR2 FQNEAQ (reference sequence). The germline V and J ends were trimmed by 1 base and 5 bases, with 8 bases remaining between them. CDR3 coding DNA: TGTGCCAGCAGCTTAGTAGCAGGAACTGAAGCTTTCTTT. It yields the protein CASSLVAGTEAFF.

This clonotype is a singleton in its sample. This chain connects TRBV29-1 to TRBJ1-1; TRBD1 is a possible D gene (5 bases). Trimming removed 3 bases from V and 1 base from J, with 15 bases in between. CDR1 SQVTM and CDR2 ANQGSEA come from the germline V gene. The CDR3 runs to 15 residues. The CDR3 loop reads CSVDGRGVGNTEAFF. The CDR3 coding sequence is TGCAGCGTTGACGGCCGGGGGGTTGGGAACACTGAAGCTTTCTTT.

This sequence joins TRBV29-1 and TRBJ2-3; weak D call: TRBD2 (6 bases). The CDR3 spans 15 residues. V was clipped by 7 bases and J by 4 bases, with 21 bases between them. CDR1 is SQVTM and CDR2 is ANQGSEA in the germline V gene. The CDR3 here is CSASMAGPGADTQYF. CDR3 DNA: TGCAGCGCTTCGATGGCGGGGCCTGGCGCAGATACGCAGTATTTT.